A selection of T cell receptor beta chains follows, all from one sample in a study of blood T cell repertoires in COVID-19. The data were produced by immunoSEQ multiplex PCR, yet TCRdb's version contains in-frame clones alone and is incomplete. The data hold about 53,000 clones, with about nine tenths observed a single time. What was sequenced was peripheral blood. These receptor sequences come from a man aged 80 or over with acute or convalescent COVID-19. CDR3s include the opening cysteine and the closing phenylalanine or tryptophan. Each record gives: J gene, clone size, D gene, CDR3 length, V gene, CDR3 DNA, CDR3 protein. A D gene is named only where the DNA matches it firmly. The listing skips clone size in some rows; elsewhere it reads once, few, many or a size class.

j_gene: TRBJ2-7
abundance: NA
d_gene: TRBD2
len: 14
v_gene: TRBV30
CDR3nt: TGTGCCTGGAGACTAGCGGGGGGGCCGGGAGAGCAGTACTTC
CDR3aa: CAWRLAGGPGEQYF

j_gene: TRBJ2-6
abundance: NA
d_gene: NA
len: 17
v_gene: TRBV24-1
CDR3nt: TGTGCCACCAGTGATTTGGACCGAGGGCCCGGGGCCAACGTCCTGACTTTC
CDR3aa: CATSDLDRGPGANVLTF

j_gene: TRBJ2-3
abundance: NA
d_gene: TRBD2
len: 17
v_gene: TRBV6-1
CDR3nt: TGTGCCAGCAGTGAAAACCCGACTAGCGGAGGCACAGATACGCAGTATTTT
CDR3aa: CASSENPTSGGTDTQYF

j_gene: TRBJ1-3
abundance: NA
d_gene: NA
len: 13
v_gene: TRBV3-1/TRBV3-2
CDR3nt: TGTGCCAGCAGCCAGAGCTCTGGAAACACCATATATTTT
CDR3aa: CASSQSSGNTIYF

j_gene: TRBJ1-2
abundance: once
d_gene: TRBD1
len: 13
v_gene: TRBV6-1
CDR3nt: TGTGCCAGCAGTGAGGGACAGGGTCGTGGCTACACCTTC
CDR3aa: CASSEGQGRGYTF

j_gene: TRBJ2-6
abundance: NA
d_gene: NA
len: 15
v_gene: TRBV5-5
CDR3nt: TGTGCCAGCAGCTTCTTTAGCTCTGGGGCCAACGTCCTGACTTTC
CDR3aa: CASSFFSSGANVLTF

j_gene: TRBJ2-1
abundance: NA
d_gene: TRBD2
len: 14
v_gene: TRBV7-6
CDR3nt: TGTGCCAGCAGCCTTCGGACTAGCTACAATGAGCAGTTCTTC
CDR3aa: CASSLRTSYNEQFF

j_gene: TRBJ1-1
abundance: NA
d_gene: NA
len: 15
v_gene: TRBV21-1
CDR3nt: TGTGCCAGCAGCTTTTCCGACCCGGGTGGCACTGAAGCTTTCTTT
CDR3aa: CASSFSDPGGTEAFF

j_gene: TRBJ1-6
abundance: NA
d_gene: NA
len: 13
v_gene: TRBV30
CDR3nt: TGTGCCTGGAGCCGGGACTTAAATTCACCCCTCCACTTT
CDR3aa: CAWSRDLNSPLHF

j_gene: TRBJ2-7
abundance: once
d_gene: TRBD1
len: 15
v_gene: TRBV6-1
CDR3nt: TGTGCCAGCAGTGAAGCCGGGACAGGGCTCTACGAGCAGTACTTC
CDR3aa: CASSEAGTGLYEQYF

j_gene: TRBJ2-7
abundance: NA
d_gene: TRBD1
len: 15
v_gene: TRBV4-2
CDR3nt: TGTGCCAGCAGCCAAGCCGAGGGGGCCGGGTACGAGCAGTACTTC
CDR3aa: CASSQAEGAGYEQYF

j_gene: TRBJ1-4
abundance: NA
d_gene: NA
len: 13
v_gene: TRBV6-5
CDR3nt: TGTGCCAGCAGTTACAGGGGGAATGAAAAACTGTTTTTT
CDR3aa: CASSYRGNEKLFF

j_gene: TRBJ1-2
abundance: NA
d_gene: TRBD1
len: 17
v_gene: TRBV5-1
CDR3nt: TGCGCCAGCAGCTTTTCAATTCCGGGACAGGGGGCTCGTGGCTACACCTTC
CDR3aa: CASSFSIPGQGARGYTF

j_gene: TRBJ1-5
abundance: NA
d_gene: NA
len: 15
v_gene: TRBV11-2
CDR3nt: TGTGCCAGCAGCCGAGACAGACATAGCAATCAGCCCCAGCATTTT
CDR3aa: CASSRDRHSNQPQHF

j_gene: TRBJ1-6
abundance: NA
d_gene: TRBD1
len: 14
v_gene: TRBV5-1
CDR3nt: TGCGCCAGCAGCTTGAGGCAGGGGGCTTCACCCCTCCACTTT
CDR3aa: CASSLRQGASPLHF

j_gene: TRBJ2-1
abundance: NA
d_gene: TRBD1
len: 14
v_gene: TRBV5-1
CDR3nt: TGCGCCAGCGGATCCGGGACAGCGTACAATGAGCAGTTCTTC
CDR3aa: CASGSGTAYNEQFF

j_gene: TRBJ2-6
abundance: few
d_gene: TRBD1
len: 18
v_gene: TRBV4-2
CDR3nt: TGTGCCAGCAGCCAAATAGGGACAGGGGGCTCTGGGGCCAACGTCCTGACTTTC
CDR3aa: CASSQIGTGGSGANVLTF

j_gene: TRBJ2-5
abundance: NA
d_gene: TRBD2
len: 11
v_gene: TRBV20-1
CDR3nt: TGCAGTGGGGGGGGAGAAGAGACCCAGTACTTC
CDR3aa: CSGGGEETQYF

j_gene: TRBJ1-2
abundance: NA
d_gene: NA
len: 20
v_gene: TRBV9
CDR3nt: TGTGCCCGCAGCGGCGGGGGGGGCAGACCTTCTGACTCCTCTAACTATGGCTACACCTTC
CDR3aa: CARSGGGGRPSDSSNYGYTF

j_gene: TRBJ2-7
abundance: NA
d_gene: NA
len: 15
v_gene: TRBV9
CDR3nt: TGTGCCAGCAGCACGGACACGACGGTCGGCTACGAGCAGTACTTC
CDR3aa: CASSTDTTVGYEQYF

j_gene: TRBJ1-1
abundance: NA
d_gene: NA
len: 15
v_gene: TRBV5-1
CDR3nt: TGCGCCAGCAGCTTGGGCCTCGCGAGGGACACTGAAGCTTTCTTT
CDR3aa: CASSLGLARDTEAFF

j_gene: TRBJ1-5
abundance: NA
d_gene: NA
len: 13
v_gene: TRBV11-2
CDR3nt: TGTGCCAGCAGCCAAGGGGACAATCAGCCCCAGCATTTT
CDR3aa: CASSQGDNQPQHF